This T cell receptor (beta chain) was identified during a study of metastatic and nonmetastatic thyroid tumors. Study information: Repertoire comparisons spanned blood and tumor or nodule tissue from malignant and benign thyroid patients.

This clone was detected only a few times. What it binds is not known. Study results and caveats: Within blood and tumor, benign nodules reportedly had significantly lower TCR beta diversity than malignant thyroid tumors did.

Original processing notes: Between-group CDR3 differences, defined by clinicopathological status, yielded a distant-metastasis classifier for papillary thyroid cancer. With MiXCR, TCRdb called clones anew from the PCR reads. The V and J calls reflect TCRdb's pipeline rather than the authors' work. The sample has approximately 69,000 clones; 11% to 15% are singletons. Before thyroid surgery, none of the patients had received any treatment. This TCR derives from a male donor with papillary thyroid cancer or a benign thyroid nodule (not recorded which). Some clones in this sample may be carry-over from other donors' samples. Sequencing input: blood.

CDR3 nucleotide sequence: TGTACCAACAGTCCGACGCGTTTTAGTGGTAGGAACACTGAAGCTTTCTTT. Its translation is CTNSPTRFSGRNTEAFF. This chain uses TRBV6-2 or TRBV6-3 with TRBJ1-1; no clear D gene. The V gene's germline CDR1 is MNHEY and CDR2 SVGEGT. The CDR3 is 17 amino acids.